This TCR beta chain comes out of a study of T cell responses to AZD1222 COVID-19 vaccine. The CDR3 length is 13 residues. Measured with immunoSEQ multiplex PCR; TCRdb has only the in-frame clones, and not every one. The sample consists of tens of thousands of clones, about nine tenths of them appearing once. In the case of this clone: Its target is not known.

Notes on the study in general: Close to half of all spike-specific TCRs reportedly target regions of the variants that are unmutated.

This receptor was identified in an adult in good health. Source: peripheral blood, taken on day 0 of AZD1222 vaccination. This chain connects TRBV21-1 to TRBJ2-3; TRBD1 is taken as the D call from the table, unchecked against the DNA. TRBV21-1 counts as a pseudogene. CDR3: CANRGRGTDTQYF. CDR3 DNA sequence: TGTGCCAACAGGGGGCGCGGCACAGATACGCAGTATTTT.